This T cell receptor (beta chain) was retrieved from a study of cytomegalovirus exposure and HLA in healthy donors. Looking at the study overall: Among 398 genotyped donors, more than 65% fell in the Caucasian-associated ancestry cluster. General study points: Later on, an analysis tied under 20,000 TCR beta sequences to HLA alleles at 0.05 false discovery rate.

Both 60 Vbeta primers and 13 Jbeta primers went into the PCR. Assay: immunoSEQ multiplex PCR; the TCRdb copy retains only in-frame clones and omits some. The data show 100,000 to 150,000 clones, 74% seen once. This CDR3 comprises 13 residues. With 6 bases removed from V and 2 bases from J, the gap between germline ends came to 10 bases. Germline V gene lookup returns CDR1 MNHNS and CDR2 SASEGT. A note on this clone: Its antigen is as yet unknown.

The sample consisted of PBMCs. The chain uses TRBV6-1 and TRBJ1-1; maybe TRBD1 (5 bases). The source of this sequence is a woman in her 50s in good health and CMV-seropositive. The CDR3 spells CASRQGRNTEAFF. The CDR3 DNA follows: TGTGCCAGCAGGCAGGGTAGAAACACTGAAGCTTTCTTT.